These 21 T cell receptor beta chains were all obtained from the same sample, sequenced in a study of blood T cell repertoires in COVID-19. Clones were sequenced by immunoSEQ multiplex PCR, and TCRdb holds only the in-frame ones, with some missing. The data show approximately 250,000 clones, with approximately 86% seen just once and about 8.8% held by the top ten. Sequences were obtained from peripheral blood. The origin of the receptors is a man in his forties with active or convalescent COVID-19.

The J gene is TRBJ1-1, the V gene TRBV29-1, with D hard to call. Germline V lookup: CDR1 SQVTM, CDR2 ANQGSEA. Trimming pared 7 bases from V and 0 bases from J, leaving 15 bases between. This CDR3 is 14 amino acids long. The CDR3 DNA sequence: TGCAGCGCCGCTAGTGTCCTCTTGAACACTGAAGCTTTCTTT. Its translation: CSAASVLLNTEAFF.

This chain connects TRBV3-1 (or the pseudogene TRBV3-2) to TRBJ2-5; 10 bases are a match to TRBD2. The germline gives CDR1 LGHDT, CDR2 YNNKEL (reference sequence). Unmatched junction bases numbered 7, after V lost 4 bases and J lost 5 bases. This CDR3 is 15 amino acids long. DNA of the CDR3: TGTGCCAGCAGCCCCAGCGGGAGGGCCTGGGAGACCCAGTACTTC. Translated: CASSPSGRAWETQYF.

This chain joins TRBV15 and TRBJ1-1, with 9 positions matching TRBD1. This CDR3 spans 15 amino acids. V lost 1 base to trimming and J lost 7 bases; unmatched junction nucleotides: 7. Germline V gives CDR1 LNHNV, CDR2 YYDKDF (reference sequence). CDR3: CATSRGGQGSSEAFF. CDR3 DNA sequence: TGTGCCACCAGCAGAGGAGGACAGGGGTCTAGTGAAGCTTTCTTT. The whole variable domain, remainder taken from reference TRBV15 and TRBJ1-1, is DAMVIQNPRYQVTQFGKPVTLSCSQTLNHNVMYWYQQKSSQAPKLLFHYYDKDFNNEADTPDNFQSRRPNTSFCFLDIRSPGLGDTAMYLCATSRGGQGSSEAFFGQGTRLTVV.

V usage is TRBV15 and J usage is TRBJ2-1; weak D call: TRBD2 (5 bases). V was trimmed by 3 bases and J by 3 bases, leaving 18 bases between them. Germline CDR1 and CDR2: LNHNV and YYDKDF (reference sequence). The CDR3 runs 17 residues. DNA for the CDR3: TGTGCCACCAGCAGCACTGACGGCGGAGGTGGCTACAATGAGCAGTTCTTC. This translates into CATSSTDGGGGYNEQFF.

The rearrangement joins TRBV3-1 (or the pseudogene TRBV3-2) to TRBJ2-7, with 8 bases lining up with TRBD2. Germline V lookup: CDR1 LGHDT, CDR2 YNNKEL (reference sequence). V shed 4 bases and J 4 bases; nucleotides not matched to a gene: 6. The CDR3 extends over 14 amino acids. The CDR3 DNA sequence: TGTGCCAGCAGCCCAGCGGGAGACCCTTACGAGCAGTACTTC. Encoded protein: CASSPAGDPYEQYF.

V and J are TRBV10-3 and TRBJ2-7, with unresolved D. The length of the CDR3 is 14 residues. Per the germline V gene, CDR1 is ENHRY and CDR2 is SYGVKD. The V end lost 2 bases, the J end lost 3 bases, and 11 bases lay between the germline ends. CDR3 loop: CAISEGLQNYEQYF. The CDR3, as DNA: TGTGCCATCAGTGAGGGGCTCCAGAACTACGAGCAGTACTTC.

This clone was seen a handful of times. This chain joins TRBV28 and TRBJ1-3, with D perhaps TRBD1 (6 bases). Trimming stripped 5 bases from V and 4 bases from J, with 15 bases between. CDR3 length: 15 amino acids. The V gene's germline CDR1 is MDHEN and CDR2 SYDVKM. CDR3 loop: CASSPTPGAGNTIYF. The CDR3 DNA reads TGTGCCAGCAGTCCTACCCCAGGGGCCGGAAACACCATATATTTT.

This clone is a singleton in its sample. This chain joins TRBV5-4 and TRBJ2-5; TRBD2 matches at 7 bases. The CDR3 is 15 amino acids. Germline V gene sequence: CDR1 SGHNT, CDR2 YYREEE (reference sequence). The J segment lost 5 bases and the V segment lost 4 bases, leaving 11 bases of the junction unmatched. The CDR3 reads CASSPKRGLGETQYF. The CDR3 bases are TGTGCCAGCAGCCCAAAGCGGGGCCTTGGGGAGACCCAGTACTTC.

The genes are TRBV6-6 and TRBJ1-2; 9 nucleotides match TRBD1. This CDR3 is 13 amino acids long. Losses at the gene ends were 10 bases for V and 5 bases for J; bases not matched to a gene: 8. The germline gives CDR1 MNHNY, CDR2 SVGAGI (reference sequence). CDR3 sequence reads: CATMTGGGYGYTF. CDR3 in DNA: TGTGCCACCATGACAGGGGGGGGATATGGCTACACCTTC.

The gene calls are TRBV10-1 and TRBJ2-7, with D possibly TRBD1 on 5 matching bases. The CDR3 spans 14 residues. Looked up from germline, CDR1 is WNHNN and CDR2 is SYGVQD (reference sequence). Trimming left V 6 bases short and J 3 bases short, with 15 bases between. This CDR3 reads CASSNRSGDYEQYF. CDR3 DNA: TGCGCCAGCAGCAACAGGTCTGGGGACTACGAGCAGTACTTC.

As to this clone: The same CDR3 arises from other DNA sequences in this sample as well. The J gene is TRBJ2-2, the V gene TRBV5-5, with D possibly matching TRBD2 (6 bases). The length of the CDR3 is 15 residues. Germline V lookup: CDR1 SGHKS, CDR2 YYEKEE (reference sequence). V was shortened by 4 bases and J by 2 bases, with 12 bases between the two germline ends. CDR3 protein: CASSLTGDNTGELFF. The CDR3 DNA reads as TGTGCCAGCAGCCTAACGGGGGATAACACCGGGGAGCTGTTTTTT.

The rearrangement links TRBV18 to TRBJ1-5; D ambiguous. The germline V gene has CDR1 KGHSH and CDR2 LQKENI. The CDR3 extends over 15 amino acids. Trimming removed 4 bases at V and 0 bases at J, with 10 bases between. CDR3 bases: TGTGCCAGCTCACGGGGAGGAAATAGCAATCAGCCCCAGCATTTT. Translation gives CASSRGGNSNQPQHF.

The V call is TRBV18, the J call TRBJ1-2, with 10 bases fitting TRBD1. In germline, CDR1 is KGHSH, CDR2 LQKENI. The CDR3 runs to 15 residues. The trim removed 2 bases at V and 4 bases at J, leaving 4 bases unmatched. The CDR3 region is CASSPEGQGTYGYTF. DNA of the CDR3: TGTGCCAGCTCACCAGAGGGACAGGGGACCTATGGCTACACCTTC.

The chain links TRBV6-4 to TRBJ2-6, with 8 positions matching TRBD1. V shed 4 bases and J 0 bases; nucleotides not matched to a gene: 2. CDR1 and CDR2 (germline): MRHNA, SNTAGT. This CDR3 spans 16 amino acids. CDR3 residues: CASSGTGSSGANVLTF. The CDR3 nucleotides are TGTGCCAGCAGTGGGACAGGGAGCTCTGGGGCCAACGTCCTGACTTTC.

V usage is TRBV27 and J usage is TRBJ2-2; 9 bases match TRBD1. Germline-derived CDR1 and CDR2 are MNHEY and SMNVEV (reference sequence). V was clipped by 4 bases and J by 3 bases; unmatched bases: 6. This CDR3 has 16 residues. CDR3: CASSSTGTGHTGELFF. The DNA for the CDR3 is TGTGCCAGCAGTTCGACCGGGACAGGGCACACCGGGGAGCTGTTTTTT.

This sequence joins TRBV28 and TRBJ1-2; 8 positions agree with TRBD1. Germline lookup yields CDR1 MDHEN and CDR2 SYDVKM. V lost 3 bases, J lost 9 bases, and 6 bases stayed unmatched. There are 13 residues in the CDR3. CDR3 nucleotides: TGTGCCAGCAGTTTCCAGGGGGCGACGAGCTACACCTTC. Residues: CASSFQGATSYTF.

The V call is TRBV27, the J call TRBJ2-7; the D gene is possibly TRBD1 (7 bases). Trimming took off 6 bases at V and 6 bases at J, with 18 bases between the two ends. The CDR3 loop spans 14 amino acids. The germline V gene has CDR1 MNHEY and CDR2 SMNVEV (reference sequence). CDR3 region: CASSGGQLVGEQYF. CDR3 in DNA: TGTGCCAGCAGCGGGGGACAGTTGGTTGGCGAGCAGTACTTC.

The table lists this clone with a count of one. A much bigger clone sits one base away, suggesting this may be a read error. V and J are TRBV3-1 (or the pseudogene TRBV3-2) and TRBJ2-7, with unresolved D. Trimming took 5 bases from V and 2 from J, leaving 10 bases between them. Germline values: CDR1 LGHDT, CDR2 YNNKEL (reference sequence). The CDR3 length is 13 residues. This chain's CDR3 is CASSTRRAYEQYF. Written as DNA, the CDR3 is TGTGCCAGCAGCACCCGACGGGCCTACGAGCAGTACTTC.

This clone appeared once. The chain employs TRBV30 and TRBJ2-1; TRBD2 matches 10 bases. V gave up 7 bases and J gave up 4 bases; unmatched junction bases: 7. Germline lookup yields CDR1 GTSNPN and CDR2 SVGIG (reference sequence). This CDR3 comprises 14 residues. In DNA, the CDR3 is TGTGCCTACTCCGGGACTAGCGTATACAATGAGCAGTTCTTC. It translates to CAYSGTSVYNEQFF.

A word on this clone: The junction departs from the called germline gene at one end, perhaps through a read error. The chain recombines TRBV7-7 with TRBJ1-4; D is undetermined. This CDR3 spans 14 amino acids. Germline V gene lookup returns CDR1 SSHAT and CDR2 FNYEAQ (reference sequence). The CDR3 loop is CASSLSTASEKLFF. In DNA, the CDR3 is TGTGCTAGCAGCTTAAGCACCGCTAGTGAAAAACTGTTTTTT.

CDR3 in DNA: TGTGCCAGCAGCGGCTCGACAGGGGACTATGGCTACACCTTC. As protein: CASSGSTGDYGYTF. The chain links TRBV7-9 to TRBJ1-2, with 8 nucleotides matching TRBD1. With 5 bases clipped from V and 3 bases from J, the junction kept 5 bases outside the gene matches. CDR1 is SEHNR and CDR2 is FQNEAQ in the germline V gene (reference sequence). This CDR3 has 14 amino acids.